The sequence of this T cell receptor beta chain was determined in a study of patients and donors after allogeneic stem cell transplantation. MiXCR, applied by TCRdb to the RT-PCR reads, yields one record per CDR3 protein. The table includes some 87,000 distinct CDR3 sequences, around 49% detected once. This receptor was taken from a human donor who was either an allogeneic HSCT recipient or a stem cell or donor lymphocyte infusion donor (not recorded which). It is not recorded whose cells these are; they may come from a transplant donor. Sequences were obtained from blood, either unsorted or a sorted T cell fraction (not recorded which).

CDR3 amino acids: CASSLDSLNQPQHF. DNA of the CDR3: TGCGCCAGCAGCTTGGACAGTTTAAATCAGCCCCAGCATTTT. This chain links TRBV5-1 with TRBJ1-5, with D unresolved. Germline V CDR1 and CDR2: SGHRS, YFSETQ. The CDR3 is 14 residues long. V was cut by 0 bases and J by 4 bases, with 8 bases left in between.